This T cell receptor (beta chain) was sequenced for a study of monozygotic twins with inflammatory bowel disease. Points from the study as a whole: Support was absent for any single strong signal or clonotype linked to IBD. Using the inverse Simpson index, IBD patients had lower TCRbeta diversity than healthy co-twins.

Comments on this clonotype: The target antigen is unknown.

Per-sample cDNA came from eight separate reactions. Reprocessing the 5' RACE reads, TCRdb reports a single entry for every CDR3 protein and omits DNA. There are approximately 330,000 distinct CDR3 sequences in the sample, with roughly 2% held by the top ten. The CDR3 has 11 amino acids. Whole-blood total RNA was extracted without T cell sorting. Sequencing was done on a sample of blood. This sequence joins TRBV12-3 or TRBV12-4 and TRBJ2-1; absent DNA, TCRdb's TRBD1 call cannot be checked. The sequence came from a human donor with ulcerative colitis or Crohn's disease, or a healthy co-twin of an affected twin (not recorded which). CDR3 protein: CASSTGVEQFF.